This TCR beta chain emerged from a study of blood T cell repertoires in COVID-19. Study as a whole: The United States, Italy and Spain were the sources of the acute and convalescent COVID-19 samples.

This clone was seen once. Repertoires were generated with immunoSEQ multiplex PCR, while TCRdb's copy carries only in-frame clones and drops some. In the table there are 250,000 or so clones, around 88% of which are singletons. The germline V gene has CDR1 SGDLS and CDR2 YYNGEE. The CDR3 sequence is 15 residues long. V lost 2 bases to trimming and J lost 1 base; unmatched junction nucleotides: 4. Participants had their cohort set by participant-reported clinical history. Sequencing was carried out using PBMCs or T cells enriched from blood (not recorded which). The V gene is TRBV9, the J gene TRBJ2-7; TRBD1 aligns across 9 bases. This TCR was recovered from a woman aged 40 to 50 with acute COVID-19. CDR3 region: CASSVRTGESYEQYF. CDR3 in DNA: TGTGCCAGCAGCGTCCGGACAGGGGAGTCCTACGAGCAGTACTTC.